Shown below are 29 T cell receptor beta chains from a single sample sequenced in a study of long-term antiretroviral therapy in people with HIV. An immunoSEQ assay, version v3.0, was performed at survey level. Libraries were prepared by immunoSEQ multiplex PCR; TCRdb keeps only in-frame clonotypes and omits some of them. There are 10,000 to 15,000 clones in the sample; over 60% occur only once, and approximately 21% lies in the top ten. Material: unsorted PBMCs, obtained 0.5 years before starting antiretroviral therapy. These receptors originate from a woman in her thirties or forties with HIV.

This clone was seen a handful of times. V usage is TRBV19 and J usage is TRBJ2-5; 10 positions agree with TRBD1. CDR1 LNHDA and CDR2 SQIVND come from the germline V gene (reference sequence). The CDR3 extends over 15 amino acids. V was clipped by 2 bases and J by 3 bases; unmatched bases: 3. The chain's CDR3 is CASSIRTGGEETQYF. CDR3 in DNA: TGTGCCAGTAGTATACGGACAGGGGGGGAAGAGACCCAGTACTTC.

The V gene is TRBV18, the J gene TRBJ1-1; D perhaps matches TRBD1 (6 bases). The CDR3 loop spans 14 amino acids. Germline V gene sequence: CDR1 KGHSH, CDR2 LQKENI. Trimming removed 3 bases at V and 2 bases at J, with 10 bases between. CDR3 nucleotide sequence: TGTGCCAGCTCACCGATACAGGGTAACACTGAAGCTTTCTTT. It specifies CASSPIQGNTEAFF.

This clone was found a few times. The genes are TRBV6-5 and TRBJ2-6, with no clear D. Germline V gives CDR1 MNHEY, CDR2 SVGAGI. The length of the CDR3 is 13 residues. Deletions cut 6 bases from V and 2 bases from J, with 5 bases between. CDR3 residues: CASRSTGANVLTF. DNA for the CDR3: TGTGCCAGCAGGTCAACTGGGGCCAACGTCCTGACTTTC.

The V gene is TRBV7-8, the J gene TRBJ1-1; D is possibly TRBD1 (5 bases). Between the trimmed V and J ends, which lost 4 bases and 0 bases, there was a span of 12 bases. CDR3 size: 15 residues. Germline V CDR1 and CDR2: SGHVS, FQNEAQ. The CDR3 DNA is TGTGCCAGCAGCTATAAGACAGCCATGAACACTGAAGCTTTCTTT. It encodes CASSYKTAMNTEAFF.

The V and J genes are TRBV4-2 and TRBJ1-5; D is unresolved. Trimming took off 5 bases at V and 5 bases at J, with 10 bases between the two ends. The CDR3 has 13 residues. Germline CDR1 reads LGHNA; CDR2 reads YNFKEQ. CDR3 amino acids: CASSSEADQPQHF. In nucleotides, the CDR3 is TGTGCCAGCAGCTCTGAGGCAGATCAGCCCCAGCATTTT.

V gene TRBV6-1 combines with J gene TRBJ1-2; D unclear. The germline V gene has CDR1 MNHNS and CDR2 SASEGT. The V and J ends lost 4 bases and 3 bases respectively, with 12 bases between them. This CDR3 spans 14 amino acids. CDR3 amino acids: CASSGTGTDYGYTF. The CDR3 region has the DNA TGTGCCAGCAGTGGGACGGGAACAGACTATGGCTACACCTTC.

The chain couples TRBV11-2 to TRBJ1-2; 9 nucleotides match TRBD1. Germline CDR1 and CDR2: SGHAT and FQNNGV. Trimming cost V 4 bases and J 4 bases; bases outside gene matches: 4. This CDR3 comprises 14 residues. CDR3 region: CASSSGQGRYGYTF. The CDR3 DNA sequence: TGTGCCAGCAGCTCGGGACAGGGACGCTATGGCTACACCTTC.

The rearrangement uses TRBV7-9 and TRBJ1-2, with no clear D. Germline V CDR1 and CDR2: SEHNR, FQNEAQ (reference sequence). The CDR3 totals 13 residues. The ends were cut back, 5 bases at V and 8 bases at J, with 15 bases in the middle. In DNA form, the CDR3 reads TGTGCCAGCAGCCCTAAGGCCTCTGTGGGCTACACCTTC. Amino acids: CASSPKASVGYTF.

The chain links TRBV27 to TRBJ2-6, with D unclear. Germline CDR1 MNHEY, CDR2 SMNVEV (reference sequence). V shed 3 bases and J shed 3 bases, with 3 bases lying between them. The CDR3 is 13 amino acids. CDR3 nucleotides: TGTGCCAGCAGTTTCCTTGGGGCCAACGTCCTGACTTTC. Translated, it gives CASSFLGANVLTF.

The V and J genes are TRBV6-4 and TRBJ2-1; TRBD2 matches 9 bases. In germline, CDR1 is MRHNA, CDR2 SNTAGT. The CDR3 has 14 residues. The trim removed 1 base at V and 9 bases at J, leaving 4 bases unmatched. The CDR3 nucleotides are TGTGCCAGCAGTGACTGGGGGACTAGCAGTGAGCAGTTCTTC. It specifies CASSDWGTSSEQFF.

The V gene is TRBV11-3, the J gene TRBJ2-1; D remains ambiguous. Trimming pared 0 bases from V and 13 bases from J, leaving 13 bases between. Germline CDR1 reads SGHNT; CDR2 reads YENEEA. CDR3 length: 13 residues. CDR3 DNA sequence: TGTGCCAGCAGCTTAGAACCGTCGAGAATTCAGTTCTTC. Translation: CASSLEPSRIQFF.

The V gene is TRBV19, the J gene TRBJ1-5; the D gene is possibly TRBD1 (6 bases). The V gene's germline CDR1 is LNHDA and CDR2 SQIVND (reference sequence). The CDR3 covers 15 residues. V dropped 3 bases and J dropped 6 bases, with 15 bases sitting between them. CDR3 coding DNA: TGTGCCAGTAGTATGATGTTGGGGGCCAGTCAGCCCCAGCATTTT. Residues: CASSMMLGASQPQHF.

The V call is TRBV2, the J call TRBJ2-2; D ambiguous. The CDR3 extends over 17 amino acids. Germline CDR1 and CDR2: SNHLY and FYNNEI. Trimming cost V 2 bases and J 4 bases, with 17 bases left between them. Here the CDR3 reads CASSELRPPLGTGELFF. The CDR3 region has the DNA TGTGCCAGCAGTGAATTACGTCCTCCTTTGGGCACCGGGGAGCTGTTTTTT.

The V call is TRBV6-1, the J call TRBJ1-1; no reliable D call. Trimming stripped 7 bases from V and 1 base from J, with 10 bases between. The CDR3 spans 13 residues. Germline V lookup: CDR1 MNHNS, CDR2 SASEGT. CDR3: CASTWAGNTEAFF. The CDR3 coding sequence is TGTGCCAGCACTTGGGCAGGGAACACTGAAGCTTTCTTT.

This clone was picked up one time. The chain couples TRBV29-1 to TRBJ1-1; D is undetermined. Trimming cost V 4 bases and J 3 bases, with 12 bases left between them. This CDR3 is 13 amino acids long. Germline CDR1 SQVTM, CDR2 ANQGSEA. The CDR3: CSVVPPKDTEAFF. CDR3 DNA: TGCAGCGTTGTCCCCCCCAAAGACACTGAAGCTTTCTTT.

This clone appeared a few times. The chain combines TRBV18 with TRBJ1-1; D may be TRBD1 (5 bases). In germline, CDR1 is KGHSH, CDR2 LQKENI. The CDR3 loop spans 13 amino acids. Trimming took 2 bases from V and 4 from J, leaving 8 bases between them. As DNA, the CDR3 is TGTGCCAGCTCACCAGGGGGTAGCACTGAAGCTTTCTTT. This gives the protein CASSPGGSTEAFF.

The gene calls are TRBV7-9 and TRBJ2-2; D unresolved. This CDR3 contains 16 residues. Trimming took 4 bases from V and 6 from J, leaving 18 bases between them. CDR1 is SEHNR, CDR2 FQNEAQ, per germline (reference sequence). The CDR3 nucleotides are TGTGCCAGCAGCTCATCACCCAGTGGTCTTGCCGGGGAGCTGTTTTTT. Translating gives CASSSSPSGLAGELFF.

V usage is TRBV23-1 and J usage is TRBJ1-5, with 8 bases fitting TRBD1. TRBV23-1 carries the ORF label, with uncertain function. Losses at the gene ends were 3 bases for V and 3 bases for J; bases not matched to a gene: 1. This CDR3 is built from 14 residues. The CDR3 reads CASSQGQDNQPQHF. The CDR3 nucleotides are TGCGCCAGCAGTCAGGGACAGGACAATCAGCCCCAGCATTTT.

V is TRBV5-1 and J is TRBJ2-1; TRBD2 matches 10 bases. Germline trimming cut 7 bases from V and 0 bases from J; bases unmatched to any gene: 16. Germline V gene data show CDR1 as SGHRS and CDR2 as YFSETQ. CDR3 length equals 19 residues. Here the CDR3 reads CASGTLGASGSFSYNEQFF. CDR3 DNA sequence: TGCGCCAGCGGCACCTTAGGGGCTAGCGGGAGTTTCTCCTACAATGAGCAGTTCTTC.

The chain recombines TRBV7-9 with TRBJ1-2; D not resolved. The CDR3 runs 11 residues. Germline V gene lookup returns CDR1 SEHNR and CDR2 FQNEAQ (reference sequence). The ends were cut back, 1 base at V and 6 bases at J, with 3 bases in the middle. CDR3 bases: TGTGCCAGCAGCTTAGGGCATGGCTACACCTTC. Protein sequence: CASSLGHGYTF.

The rearrangement uses TRBV5-1 and TRBJ2-7, with D hard to call. The germline V and J ends were trimmed by 2 bases and 3 bases, with 9 bases remaining between them. CDR1 and CDR2 (germline): SGHRS, YFSETQ. There are 13 residues in the CDR3. The CDR3 region is CASSFQPGYEQYF. The DNA of the CDR3 is TGCGCCAGCAGCTTCCAGCCGGGCTACGAGCAGTACTTC.

V gene TRBV10-2 combines with J gene TRBJ2-5, with TRBD2 as a possible D gene (7 bases). There are 14 residues in the CDR3. The germline CDR1 and CDR2 sequences are WSHSY and SAAADI. Trimming stripped 8 bases from V and 8 bases from J, with 21 bases between. The CDR3: CASEESGGAGTQYF. For the CDR3, the DNA is TGCGCCAGCGAAGAGTCTGGGGGGGCAGGAACCCAGTACTTC.

This clone was seen a handful of times. This rearrangement joins TRBV5-8 to TRBJ2-2, with a tentative D call TRBD2 (5 bases). The CDR3 sequence is 16 residues long. Germline V gives CDR1 SGHTS, CDR2 YDEGEE. V lost 2 bases to trimming and J lost 6 bases, with 17 bases between them. This CDR3 reads CASSFGVEGAAGELFF. Here the CDR3 DNA reads TGTGCCAGCAGCTTCGGAGTTGAGGGTGCGGCCGGGGAGCTGTTTTTT.

The chain has TRBV5-1 and TRBJ1-6; D ambiguous. CDR3 length: 13 amino acids. Trimming took off 0 bases at V and 8 bases at J, with 6 bases between the two ends. Germline CDR1 is SGHRS and CDR2 is YFSETQ. CDR3: CASSLDDYSPLHF. CDR3 sequence (DNA): TGCGCCAGCAGCTTGGACGACTATTCACCCCTCCACTTT.

This clone showed up just once. The chain recombines TRBV19 with TRBJ2-3; D uncertain. Trimming left V 5 bases short and J 1 base short, with 7 bases between. The CDR3 totals 13 residues. Germline V CDR1 and CDR2: LNHDA, SQIVND (reference sequence). The DNA for the CDR3 is TGTGCCAGTAGTCTGGTTGGCACAGATACGCAGTATTTT. Its translation is CASSLVGTDTQYF.

The gene calls are TRBV6-5 and TRBJ1-4, with 8 bases lining up with TRBD1. CDR1 is MNHEY, CDR2 SVGAGI, per germline. The V and J ends lost 6 bases and 7 bases, in that order; junction bases with no gene match: 7. This CDR3 comprises 14 residues. CDR3 nucleotide sequence: TGTGCCAGCAGGACCGGGACAGGTTTTGAAAAACTGTTTTTT. Translated: CASRTGTGFEKLFF.

The chain carries TRBV18 and TRBJ1-2; D unclear. Germline lookup yields CDR1 KGHSH and CDR2 LQKENI. CDR3 length: 14 residues. V was cut by 2 bases and J by 8 bases, with 15 bases left in between. The CDR3 DNA reads TGTGCCAGCTCACCATTAAGGACGGAACCCGGCTACACCTTC. Protein sequence: CASSPLRTEPGYTF.

This clone is medium-sized. The chain couples TRBV6-5 to TRBJ1-1, with no clear D. Deletions cut 7 bases from V and 6 bases from J, with 15 bases between. CDR1 is MNHEY, CDR2 SVGAGI, per germline. The CDR3 contains 13 residues. CDR3 in DNA: TGTGCCAGCACCACTGGCCTGCCCCCTGAAGCTTTCTTT. As protein: CASTTGLPPEAFF.

The V gene is TRBV14, the J gene TRBJ2-1, with D maybe TRBD1 (6 bases). V was clipped by 3 bases and J by 8 bases, with 14 bases between them. The length of the CDR3 is 14 residues. Germline V gives CDR1 SGHDN, CDR2 FVKESK. This chain's CDR3 is CASSHINRDDEQFF. DNA for the CDR3: TGTGCCAGCAGCCATATCAACAGGGATGATGAGCAGTTCTTC.